This T cell receptor (beta chain) originates from a study of beta chain features in type 1 diabetes. Study-wide background: Patients and healthy donors were similar in age, gender and cell yields. Cells sorted and examined across all samples totaled almost 110 million. Findings and limits, study-wide: More deletions and fewer insertions at VDJ junctions were seen in type 1 diabetes patients. Naive, central memory and Treg TCRB repertoires seemed to resemble each other more closely in patients than they did in healthy donors.

V was clipped by 4 bases and J by 3 bases, with 7 bases between them. Per germline, CDR1 SNHLY and CDR2 FYNNEI. The CDR3 has 13 residues. Since all of the isolated RNA was reverse transcribed, expressed TCRB transcripts were what got sequenced. This table comes from immunoSEQ multiplex PCR, and its TCRdb copy is limited to in-frame clones, with some not included. The data contain some 240,000 clones, 11% of them seen just once; the ten biggest clones take up 1% to 1.5%. To note about this clone: Antigen specificity is unknown.

The chain carries TRBV2 and TRBJ2-4, with unresolved D. This TCR came from a man aged 18 to 30 in good health. Sequencing used central memory CD4+ T cells from blood. CDR3 bases: TGTGCCAGCAGTGTGGACGGCAAAAACATTCAGTACTTC. Its protein product is CASSVDGKNIQYF. The whole variable domain, remainder taken from reference TRBV2 and TRBJ2-4, is EPEVTQTPSHQVTQMGQEVILRCVPISNHLYFYWYRQILGQKVEFLVSFYNNEISEKSEIFDDQFSVERPDGSNFTLKIRSTKLEDSAMYFCASSVDGKNIQYFGAGTRLSVL.